This TCR beta chain was captured by sequencing in a study of PD-1 blockade in mismatch repair-deficient tumors. Only in-frame clones appear in the TCRdb table, and some are missing; sequencing was by immunoSEQ multiplex PCR. The sample yields 76,000 or so clones, 70% to 90% seen once. The clonotype comes from an adult with mismatch repair-deficient cancer. This material consisted of peripheral blood, taken 44 weeks after starting pembrolizumab.

CDR3 region: CASSPDRGLTEAFF. CDR3 DNA sequence: TGTGCCAGCAGTCCCGACAGGGGGCTTACTGAAGCTTTCTTT. The rearrangement uses TRBV6-1 and TRBJ1-1; 10 bases align to TRBD1. Germline lookup yields CDR1 MNHNS and CDR2 SASEGT. The CDR3 has 14 residues. V trimming: 5 bases; J trimming: 5 bases; junction bases outside the gene matches: 5.